Listed here is a single T cell receptor (beta chain). Germline values: CDR1 SNHLY, CDR2 FYNNEI. V was trimmed by 5 bases and J by 0 bases, leaving 14 bases between them. The length of the CDR3 is 16 residues. The table came from immunoSEQ multiplex PCR; TCRdb's copy has only in-frame clones and leaves some out. The profile shows about 62,000 clones, over 75% of them singletons. This sample stems from a study of blood T cell repertoires in COVID-19. This sequence joins TRBV2 and TRBJ1-5; D gene unclear. The source of this sequence is a woman aged 55-70 years with COVID-19, enrolled during active disease. Sample: peripheral blood. CDR3 region: CASSFGRLSSNQPQHF. The CDR3 DNA sequence: TGTGCCAGCAGTTTTGGCAGACTATCTAGCAATCAGCCCCAGCATTTT.